The clone carrying this T cell receptor (beta chain) occurred many times. The antigen remains unidentified. This specimen comes from a study of CD8 T cells in ankylosing spondylitis. Notes on the study in general: Eight highly homologous variants formed a TCR beta motif that appeared characteristic of ankylosing spondylitis blood. Disease-associated clonotypes exhibited CD8+ identity and were relatively infrequent in peripheral blood. Matched ankylosing spondylitis synovial fluid reportedly contained a significantly enriched population of disease-linked clones.

A quantitative 5'-RACE method, one with molecular barcodes, was used to make TCR beta libraries. TCRdb independently ran MiXCR on the 5' RACE reads; one entry per CDR3 protein. The sample has more than 400,000 distinct CDR3 sequences, about 5.7% seen once. Germline loops: CDR1 MNHEY, CDR2 SVGEGT. V was clipped by 5 bases and J by 7 bases, with 11 bases between them. This CDR3 spans 13 amino acids. Material: blood, either unsorted or a sorted T cell fraction (not recorded which). The clonotype originates from a male donor with ankylosing spondylitis. V gene TRBV6-2 or TRBV6-3 combines with J gene TRBJ2-2; D is unresolved. In DNA form, the CDR3 reads TGTGCCAGCAGTCGGAACGGTTTCGGGGAGCTGTTTTTT. Its protein is CASSRNGFGELFF.